This entry concerns a single TCR beta chain. Its matching antigen is unknown. The sample belongs to a study of shared clonotypes between healthy human individuals. Findings and limits, study-wide: Clonotypes that were shared across a handful of donors made up around 4.6% of naive CD4 clonotypes. The low donor count limited represented genetic and exposure-history diversity.

Donors had no recently reported acute infections or vaccinations and were HIV-negative. Method: immunoSEQ multiplex PCR; TCRdb's copy keeps in-frame clones and lacks some. The profile shows about 2.3 million clones, less than 95% of them singletons. The clonotype originates from a man aged 18 to 29 in good health. Some clones in this sample may be carry-over from other donors' samples. The sequenced sample was naive CD4+ T cells from PBMCs. Subset: CD45RA+ positively selected.

CDR3 DNA: TGCGCCAGCAGTGAGCCCGGGATGAGCTCCTACGAGCAGTACTTC. It yields the protein CASSEPGMSSYEQYF. This chain uses TRBV10-2 with TRBJ2-7; possible D gene TRBD2, 5 bases. Germline V lookup: CDR1 WSHSY, CDR2 SAAADI. Trimming shortened V by 2 bases and J by 0 bases, and 11 bases separated the two germline ends. The CDR3 extends over 15 amino acids.